The entry that follows covers one T cell receptor (beta chain) sequence. Antigen: not known. For the second PCR, which ran for about 6 to 11 cycles, a sample-barcoded 5' primer and a J-beta primer mix were used. TCRdb reanalysed the 5' RACE reads using MiXCR and keeps one entry per CDR3 protein. The data show about 750,000 distinct CDR3 sequences, roughly 50% seen once. The data belong to a study of blood T cells in healthy people across ages. In germline, CDR1 is ENHRY, CDR2 SYGVKD. The CDR3 length is 14 residues. Per sample, a minimum of 6 million PBMCs were isolated. Study outcomes and limitations: The study found TCR beta diversity correlated strongly with naive T cell percentage. The unknown donor CMV status may have confounded expanded clonotype changes. Diversity was higher, and naive CD4+ cells more numerous, in long-lived donors than in aged donors.

The sequence was obtained from a man older than 75 in good health. This chain uses TRBV10-3 with TRBJ2-1; D not certain. The J call may be faulty, since TRBJ2-7 better matches the DNA end. Input material: blood. CDR3 sequence reads: CAISGQEKGYEQYF. CDR3 in DNA: TGTGCCATCAGTGGGCAGGAGAAGGGCTACGAGCAGTACTTC.